Listed below are T cell receptor beta chains from one sample, sequenced in a study of cytomegalovirus exposure and HLA in healthy donors. Profiled with immunoSEQ multiplex PCR; TCRdb holds only in-frame clones, not every one. The sample holds 100,000 or so clones, approximately 69% seen once. The sequencing sample was made of PBMCs. These receptors were collected from a man aged 25-45 years in good health and CMV-seronegative. CDR3s include the opening cysteine and the closing phenylalanine or tryptophan. The order of the fields is CDR3 DNA, CDR3 protein, J gene, D gene, V gene, clone size. A D gene is named only where the DNA matches it firmly. Clone size is not always given. Where it is, it says once, few, many or a class for expanded clones.

TGCAGCGTTACACAGGGGTCCCTCCCCTATGGCTACACCTTC	CSVTQGSLPYGYTF	TRBJ1-2	TRBD1	TRBV29-1	few
TGTGCCAGCAGTTTCCAGGGGGCGGACACTGAAGCTTTCTTT	CASSFQGADTEAFF	TRBJ1-1	TRBD1	TRBV27	.
TGTGCCAGCAGTTTATACCAGGCGAGCTCCTACGAGCAGTACTTC	CASSLYQASSYEQYF	TRBJ2-7	.	TRBV27	.
TGCAGCGTTGCAGCAGGGAAGGATCAGCCCCAGCATTTT	CSVAAGKDQPQHF	TRBJ1-5	.	TRBV29-1	.
TGTGCCAGCAGCCCTGACAGGGGCCCAAATGAAAAACTGTTTTTT	CASSPDRGPNEKLFF	TRBJ1-4	TRBD1	TRBV5-4	.
TGTGCCAGCTCTCCGGGGACAGGGGCTGGAAACACCATATATTTT	CASSPGTGAGNTIYF	TRBJ1-3	TRBD1	TRBV18	.
TGTGCCAGCAGCTCTCATAGCGGGAGTTTCTCCTACGAGCAGTACTTC	CASSSHSGSFSYEQYF	TRBJ2-7	TRBD2	TRBV4-2	.
TGTGCCAGCAGCGAGGGGGGACAGCCCTCCTACGAGCAGTACTTC	CASSEGGQPSYEQYF	TRBJ2-7	.	TRBV9	.
TGTGCCAGCTCACCATCCTCCACTGAAGCTTTCTTT	CASSPSSTEAFF	TRBJ1-1	.	TRBV18	.
TGTGCCAGCAGCCCCACCGCCGGGGGGGGGCAGTACTTC	CASSPTAGGGQYF	TRBJ2-7	TRBD2	TRBV9	.
TGTGCCAGCAGCTTAACAGGGGCCGGCGGGAACACTGAAGCTTTCTTT	CASSLTGAGGNTEAFF	TRBJ1-1	TRBD1	TRBV7-2	.
TGCGCCAGCAGCCACCGCAGACCCGGGAATGAGCAGTTCTTC	CASSHRRPGNEQFF	TRBJ2-1	.	TRBV4-3	.
TGTGCCAGCAGCCGACGACTATTTAGCGGGAGGGCGATGCATGAGCAGTTCTTC	CASSRRLFSGRAMHEQFF	TRBJ2-1	TRBD2	TRBV5-8	once
TGTGCCAGCAGTCGAGATGAGGGCAGGACCGATACCGGGGAGCTGTTTTTT	CASSRDEGRTDTGELFF	TRBJ2-2	.	TRBV7-3	once
TGTGCCATCAGTGAGAGAGACAGTACCTACGAGCAGTACTTC	CAISERDSTYEQYF	TRBJ2-7	.	TRBV10-3	once
TGCGCCAGCAGCGCATCCGGGACAGGGGACTACGAGCAGTACTTC	CASSASGTGDYEQYF	TRBJ2-7	TRBD1	TRBV5-1	.
TGTGCCAGCAGCGAGGGACAGGGAGCCTACGAGCAGTACTTC	CASSEGQGAYEQYF	TRBJ2-7	TRBD1	TRBV9	.
TGTGCCAGCAGCTACCGACAGGCTGGGGCCAACGTCCTGACTTTC	CASSYRQAGANVLTF	TRBJ2-6	.	TRBV11-3	few
TGTGCCAGCAGCTGGGGACAACTGACAGAAGGGTTCTTC	CASSWGQLTEGFF	TRBJ2-1	.	TRBV5-6	once
TGTGCCAGCAGCTTAGTAGGTAGCGGGAAAAACATTCAGTACTTC	CASSLVGSGKNIQYF	TRBJ2-4	TRBD2	TRBV7-9	.
TGTGCCATCAGTGAGTTTGACAGGGGCGGTGGCACCGGGGAGCTGTTTTTT	CAISEFDRGGGTGELFF	TRBJ2-2	TRBD1	TRBV10-3	.
TGTGCCAGCAGCTTAAAGGTTTTTGGGGCCAACGGCCTGACTTTC	CASSLKVFGANGLTF	TRBJ2-6	.	TRBV11-3	once
TGTGCCAGCAGATACCGGGACTCAAGCAACAATGAGCAGTTCTTC	CASRYRDSSNNEQFF	TRBJ2-1	.	TRBV6-1	once
TGTGCCAGTAGTGAGTCGGGGGGGGGCCGCTACTACAATCAGCCCCAGCATTTT	CASSESGGGRYYNQPQHF	TRBJ1-5	.	TRBV19	.
TGTGCCAGTAGCTCCGGTTTGAAGGGGCGCACTGAAGCTTTCTTT	CASSSGLKGRTEAFF	TRBJ1-1	.	TRBV19	once
TGTGCCAGCAGCCATCCCTCAGGGGGCGGCCCAGATACGCAGTATTTT	CASSHPSGGGPDTQYF	TRBJ2-3	TRBD1	TRBV14	few
TGTGCCAGCAGCTTGTTGGACAGCTTAGAAGCTTTCTTT	CASSLLDSLEAFF	TRBJ1-1	.	TRBV7-2	.
TGTGCCAGCAGCTTAGAGCGGGGGACCTACGAGCAGTACTTC	CASSLERGTYEQYF	TRBJ2-7	TRBD2	TRBV11-2	.
TGTGCCAGCAGCCTCGACAGGGTCTCTGGAAACACCATATATTTT	CASSLDRVSGNTIYF	TRBJ1-3	TRBD1	TRBV7-2	.
TGTGCCAGCAGCGTAGATGACTCAACACGCGAGCAGTACTTC	CASSVDDSTREQYF	TRBJ2-7	.	TRBV9	.
TGTGCTAGTGGTGACCGACAGGGTCCCTCTGGAAACACCATATATTTT	CASGDRQGPSGNTIYF	TRBJ1-3	TRBD1	TRBV12-5	.
TGTGCCAGCAGAACCACGGGACAGGGTTTCTATGGCTACACCTTC	CASRTTGQGFYGYTF	TRBJ1-2	TRBD1	TRBV28	.
TGTGCCAGCAGTCTTAAGGGGCTAGCGGGAAGAGAGACCCAGTACTTC	CASSLKGLAGRETQYF	TRBJ2-5	TRBD2	TRBV2	.
TGTGCCTGGAGTGTGGGGGGGAGTGTGGCTGAGCAGTTCTTC	CAWSVGGSVAEQFF	TRBJ2-1	TRBD2	TRBV30	.
TGCGCCAGCAGCCCCGGGACAGCCCACGGAAAAGCTTTCTTT	CASSPGTAHGKAFF	TRBJ1-1	TRBD1	TRBV5-1	.
TGCGCCAGCAGTCAAAAACCAGGGGACCGCCGCTCCTACGAGCAGTACTTC	CASSQKPGDRRSYEQYF	TRBJ2-7	.	TRBV23-1	.
TGTGCCAGCAGCCCTAGCGGGAGGGTTCTTAACACAGATACGCAGTATTTT	CASSPSGRVLNTDTQYF	TRBJ2-3	TRBD2	TRBV6-4	.
TGTGCCAGCAGCCCGGGACAGTGGGGAAACACCATATATTTT	CASSPGQWGNTIYF	TRBJ1-3	TRBD1	TRBV11-2	.
TGCGCCAGCAGCCAAGAGAGGGACAGGGAATTCGACGAGCAGTACTTC	CASSQERDREFDEQYF	TRBJ2-7	TRBD1	TRBV4-3	.
TGTGCCAGCAGCCCAGGACTAGCGTCCTACAATGAGCAGTTCTTC	CASSPGLASYNEQFF	TRBJ2-1	TRBD2	TRBV4-2	.
TGCGCCAGCAGCTTGGTAGTCCTACCCTACGAGCAGTACTTC	CASSLVVLPYEQYF	TRBJ2-7	.	TRBV5-1	.
TGCGCCAGCAGCTTGGCCTCGGACTTAAATCCCTACGAGCAGTACTTC	CASSLASDLNPYEQYF	TRBJ2-7	.	TRBV5-1	.
TGTGCCAGCAGTTTAAGGACAGGGCGAAATGGCTACACCTTC	CASSLRTGRNGYTF	TRBJ1-2	TRBD1	TRBV28	.
TGTGCCAGCAGCTCCCCCGGCGCGGGGAAGAGTGACGAGCAGTACTTC	CASSSPGAGKSDEQYF	TRBJ2-7	.	TRBV7-9	.
TGTGCCAGCTCACCTTCCTTGTATAATGAAAAACTGTTTTTT	CASSPSLYNEKLFF	TRBJ1-4	.	TRBV18	.
TGTGCCAGTCAGCAGCCCTTGGCCACAGGAACTTATGGCTACACCTTC	CASQQPLATGTYGYTF	TRBJ1-2	.	TRBV28	.
TGCGCCAGTAGGGACGGACAGTTGAACACTGAAGCTTTCTTT	CASRDGQLNTEAFF	TRBJ1-1	.	TRBV19	.
TGTGCCAGCAGCTTAGCTACGGCCAGGGCGCAGTTCTTC	CASSLATARAQFF	TRBJ2-1	.	TRBV11-3	.
TGTGCCAGCATAAGGGAACTAGCGGGTTCCTACGAGCAGTACTTC	CASIRELAGSYEQYF	TRBJ2-7	TRBD2	TRBV2	.
TGTGCCAGCGGCGGACTAGCGGGAGGTTTATACGAGCAGTACTTC	CASGGLAGGLYEQYF	TRBJ2-7	TRBD2	TRBV27	.
TGTGCCAGCAGCCAGCTAGCGGGAGGGCGCAGTGAGCAGTTCTTC	CASSQLAGGRSEQFF	TRBJ2-1	TRBD2	TRBV14	few
TGTGCCAGCAGTTCGCCGGGACTAGGTCCAGAGACCCAGTACTTC	CASSSPGLGPETQYF	TRBJ2-5	TRBD2	TRBV27	.
TGTGCCAGCAGCTTAGGACTAGCGGGAGGGATCGCTAGCACAGATACGCAGTATTTT	CASSLGLAGGIASTDTQYF	TRBJ2-3	TRBD2	TRBV7-9	.
TGTGCCAGCAGCTTAGGCAGAAACACCGGGGAGCTGTTTTTT	CASSLGRNTGELFF	TRBJ2-2	.	TRBV7-3	.
TGTGCCAGCAGCCCTAACAGGGGATACAAGCAGTACTTC	CASSPNRGYKQYF	TRBJ2-7	TRBD1	TRBV7-2	.
TGTGCCAGCAGCTTTACAGGGGCGGTCGGCTACACCTTC	CASSFTGAVGYTF	TRBJ1-2	TRBD1	TRBV7-9	once
TGCGCCAGCAGCCAAGTGATAGCGGGAGGGCCCGCGTACGAGCAGTACTTC	CASSQVIAGGPAYEQYF	TRBJ2-7	TRBD2	TRBV4-1	.
TGTGCCAGCAAAAGGGGGTCCCATGGCTACACCTTC	CASKRGSHGYTF	TRBJ1-2	.	TRBV7-9	.
TGCAGTTTCCAACTAGCGATATACAATGAGCAGTTCTTC	CSFQLAIYNEQFF	TRBJ2-1	TRBD2	TRBV29-1	.
TGTGCCAGCAGCTTAAGACAGGGGCACACTGAAGCTTTCTTT	CASSLRQGHTEAFF	TRBJ1-1	TRBD1	TRBV7-6	.